This T cell receptor beta chain derives from a study of identical twins. CDR3 length: 13 residues. V was trimmed by 9 bases and J by 2 bases, leaving 12 bases between them. Germline V gene lookup returns CDR1 SEHNR and CDR2 FQNEAQ (reference sequence). A template switching step contributed a universal primer site, while unique molecular identifiers were present in the cDNA. MiXCR, run by TCRdb on the 5' RACE reads, gives a single entry per CDR3 protein. The table includes a few hundred thousand distinct CDR3 sequences, roughly an eighth detected once. This clonotype was observed a handful of times. In addition, the sample was reused for a study of yellow fever vaccine responses in identical twins.

The chain employs TRBV7-9 and TRBJ2-3; D could derive from TRBD1 or TRBD2 (6 bases each). The TCR sequence derives from a young woman in good health. The sample was CD8+ T cells sorted from blood. Here the CDR3 reads CASLEGHTDTQYF. CDR3 DNA: TGTGCCAGTTTGGAGGGACACACAGATACGCAGTATTTT.